This is a list of T cell receptor beta chains from one sample in a study of neurological immune-mediated disorders. MiXCR, run by TCRdb on the 5' RACE reads, gives a single entry per CDR3 protein. The sample lists approximately 58,000 distinct CDR3 sequences; roughly 8% were seen once. The sequencing input was PBMCs. These receptors originate from a woman in her thirties or forties in good health. The CDR3 runs from the conserved cysteine through the conserved F or W. Each record gives: V gene, J gene, D gene, clone size, CDR3 DNA, CDR3 protein. D genes are given only for firm matches. Expanded clones get a size class; other rows say once, few or many, or leave the size out.

V: TRBV10-3; J: TRBJ2-7; D: -; size: many; DNA: TGTGCCATCAGTAGTACGGCGGGGTATAACTACGAGCAGTACTTC; CDR3: CAISSTAGYNYEQYF
V: TRBV12-3/TRBV12-4; J: TRBJ2-3; D: -; size: many; DNA: TGTGCCAGCAGTTTGGGGGGCCGGGGCACAGATACGCAGTATTTT; CDR3: CASSLGGRGTDTQYF
V: TRBV5-1; J: TRBJ1-1; D: TRBD1; size: once; DNA: TGCGCCAGCAACCGAGGACAGGGGGGCAACACTGAAGCTTTCTTT; CDR3: CASNRGQGGNTEAFF
V: TRBV4-1; J: TRBJ2-7; D: -; size: many; DNA: TGCGCCAGCAGCCAAGAGGACTACTCCTACGAGCAGTACTTC; CDR3: CASSQEDYSYEQYF
V: TRBV12-3/TRBV12-4; J: TRBJ2-3; D: -; size: many; DNA: TGTGCCAGCAGTTTAGGGACAACAGATACGCAGTATTTT; CDR3: CASSLGTTDTQYF
V: TRBV5-1; J: TRBJ1-4; D: -; size: many; DNA: TGCGCCAGCAGCTTAGGCCGGGGATCTTCAGGGGATGAAAAACTGTTTTTT; CDR3: CASSLGRGSSGDEKLFF
V: TRBV6-2/TRBV6-3; J: TRBJ2-2; D: TRBD1; size: many; DNA: TGTGCCAGCAGGATGGGACAGGTTAACACCGGGGAGCTGTTTTTT; CDR3: CASRMGQVNTGELFF
V: TRBV4-3; J: TRBJ1-1; D: -; size: many; DNA: TGCGCCAGCGGAAACCGGGACAAGAACACTGAAGCTTTCTTT; CDR3: CASGNRDKNTEAFF
V: TRBV12-3/TRBV12-4; J: TRBJ1-5; D: -; size: many; DNA: TGTGCCAGCAGAGGGACTCATCAGCCCCAGCATTTT; CDR3: CASRGTHQPQHF
V: TRBV10-2; J: TRBJ2-1; D: TRBD2; size: many; DNA: TGCGCCAGCAGCCCTAGCGGGGGCCGTAATGAGCAGTTCTTC; CDR3: CASSPSGGRNEQFF
V: TRBV7-2; J: TRBJ1-2; D: -; size: many; DNA: TGTGCCAGCAGCCACAGACGGACAGTCTATGGCTACACCTTC; CDR3: CASSHRRTVYGYTF
V: TRBV5-1; J: TRBJ2-1; D: TRBD2; size: many; DNA: TGCGCCAGCAGCCCGAGGACTAGGACCTCCTACAATGAGCAGTTCTTC; CDR3: CASSPRTRTSYNEQFF
V: TRBV3-1; J: TRBJ2-7; D: -; size: many; DNA: TGTGCCAGCAGCCCCCAGCGGGTGGCCTACGAGCAGTACTTC; CDR3: CASSPQRVAYEQYF
V: TRBV7-2; J: TRBJ1-2; D: TRBD1; size: many; DNA: TGTGCCGGCGGACAGGGGTCGACCTATGGCTACACCTTC; CDR3: CAGGQGSTYGYTF
V: TRBV15; J: TRBJ1-1; D: -; size: many; DNA: TGTGCCACCAGTCAATTCGGGACTGAAGCTTTCTTT; CDR3: CATSQFGTEAFF
V: TRBV18; J: TRBJ2-5; D: -; size: many; DNA: TGTGCCAGCTCACCACAAGAAGTTCGCGAGACCCAGTACTTC; CDR3: CASSPQEVRETQYF
V: TRBV6-6; J: TRBJ2-1; D: TRBD2; size: many; DNA: TGTGCCAGCAGTTACTCGAGAATCACGGGGGGGAGACCCAATGAGCAGTTCTTC; CDR3: CASSYSRITGGRPNEQFF
V: TRBV6-1; J: TRBJ2-1; D: TRBD2; size: many; DNA: TGTGCCAGCAGTGAAGCGCCGGGACTAGCGGCCCTTGGGAATGAGCAGTTCTTC; CDR3: CASSEAPGLAALGNEQFF
V: TRBV5-1; J: TRBJ2-7; D: -; size: -; DNA: TGCGCCAGCACCTCCCGTCCGGACACAAGCTACGAGCAGTACTTC; CDR3: CASTSRPDTSYEQYF
V: TRBV20-1; J: TRBJ2-2; D: -; size: many; DNA: TGCAGTGCAGGGGGGGCCGGGGAGCTGTTTTTT; CDR3: CSAGGAGELFF
V: TRBV20-1; J: TRBJ2-5; D: -; size: many; DNA: TGCAGTGGGGTCGGACTGCGGCCTCCGGAGACCCAGTACTTC; CDR3: CSGVGLRPPETQYF
V: TRBV18; J: TRBJ2-1; D: -; size: few; DNA: TGTGCCAGCTCACCGCGGGCGAACAATGAGCAGTTCTTC; CDR3: CASSPRANNEQFF
V: TRBV20-1; J: TRBJ1-2; D: TRBD1; size: many; DNA: TGCAGTGCTTCGGACAGGGAAGGGGGTGGCTACACCTTC; CDR3: CSASDREGGGYTF
V: TRBV9; J: TRBJ2-1; D: -; size: many; DNA: TGTGCCAGCAGCGGGTACGGTTCTAATGAGCAGTTCTTC; CDR3: CASSGYGSNEQFF
V: TRBV20-1; J: TRBJ2-1; D: TRBD2; size: many; DNA: TGCAGTGCCAGGTGGGCGGGAGTTAAGGTTGAGCAGTTCTTC; CDR3: CSARWAGVKVEQFF
V: TRBV5-1; J: TRBJ1-1; D: -; size: many; DNA: TGCGCCAGCAGCTCCCGGCCGGGGGCTGGGACTGAAGCTTTCTTT; CDR3: CASSSRPGAGTEAFF
V: TRBV10-3; J: TRBJ2-3; D: TRBD2; size: many; DNA: TGTGCCATCAGTGGGCCGGCGGGGGTGGAAGATACGCAGTATTTT; CDR3: CAISGPAGVEDTQYF
V: TRBV14; J: TRBJ1-5; D: TRBD1; size: many; DNA: TGTGCCAGCAGCCGAGGACAGGGTGGCGTAAGTATGACGCCCCAGCATTTT; CDR3: CASSRGQGGVSMTPQHF
V: TRBV29-1; J: TRBJ1-2; D: TRBD1; size: many; DNA: TGCAGCGTTGCCGGGACAGGTCATGGCTACACCTTC; CDR3: CSVAGTGHGYTF
V: TRBV7-2; J: TRBJ2-3; D: -; size: many; DNA: TGTGCCAGCAGCTTAGCCTTGGCAGGGAGCACAGATACGCAGTATTTT; CDR3: CASSLALAGSTDTQYF
V: TRBV5-1; J: TRBJ1-1; D: -; size: many; DNA: TGCGCCAGCAGCTTAGGGACCGACAGCCGGAACACTGAAGCTTTCTTT; CDR3: CASSLGTDSRNTEAFF
V: TRBV6-4; J: TRBJ2-2; D: TRBD2; size: few; DNA: TGTGCCAGCAGTCCTCGACTAGCGGGGAACACCGGGGAGCTGTTTTTT; CDR3: CASSPRLAGNTGELFF
V: TRBV29-1; J: TRBJ1-1; D: TRBD1; size: many; DNA: TGCAGCGTTGGGACAGGGCGGGGGACTGAAGCTTTCTTT; CDR3: CSVGTGRGTEAFF
V: TRBV7-2; J: TRBJ2-7; D: -; size: -; DNA: -; CDR3: CASSFYICSASGSSGGIEMWEQYF
V: TRBV5-6; J: TRBJ2-5; D: -; size: -; DNA: TGTGCCAGCAGCTTGTCCCCGGGCCAAGAGACTCAGTACTTC; CDR3: CASSLSPGQETQYF
V: TRBV29-1; J: TRBJ2-1; D: -; size: many; DNA: TGCAGCGTTCGGCCGGGACCCCTGGTACACAATGAGCAGTTCTTC; CDR3: CSVRPGPLVHNEQFF
V: TRBV7-8; J: TRBJ2-2; D: -; size: -; DNA: TGTGACAGCACCCTAATCTACACCGGGGAGCTGTTTTTT; CDR3: CDSTLIYTGELFF
V: TRBV2; J: TRBJ2-2; D: -; size: many; DNA: TGTGCCAGCAAGTGGGGCGAGAACACCGGGGAGCTGTTTTTT; CDR3: CASKWGENTGELFF
V: TRBV7-8; J: TRBJ2-7; D: -; size: many; DNA: TGTGCCAGCAGCTTTCCGGGGGCGGGCAACGAGCAGTACTTC; CDR3: CASSFPGAGNEQYF
V: TRBV12-3/TRBV12-4; J: TRBJ1-2; D: -; size: many; DNA: TGTGCCAGCAGTTTAGGGATGCAGGGCACATTTTATGGCTACACCTTC; CDR3: CASSLGMQGTFYGYTF
V: TRBV18; J: TRBJ2-7; D: -; size: many; DNA: TGTGCCAGCTCACCAATGAGGCTTGACCCCGAGCAGTACTTC; CDR3: CASSPMRLDPEQYF
V: TRBV6-2/TRBV6-3; J: TRBJ2-7; D: TRBD2; size: many; DNA: TGTGCCAGCAGCGAGCGGGAGACGTACGAGCAGTACTTC; CDR3: CASSERETYEQYF
V: TRBV2; J: TRBJ2-4; D: -; size: many; DNA: TGTGCCAGCACCTCCGGGGGAGGTAAAAACATTCAGTACTTC; CDR3: CASTSGGGKNIQYF
V: TRBV9; J: TRBJ2-7; D: -; size: -; DNA: TGTGCCAGCAGCGTAGGGATCGGTCCCTACGAGCAGTACTTC; CDR3: CASSVGIGPYEQYF
V: TRBV3-1; J: TRBJ2-7; D: TRBD2; size: many; DNA: TGTGCCAGCAGCCAAGAACCAGCGGGATACTACGAGCAGTACTTC; CDR3: CASSQEPAGYYEQYF
V: TRBV20-1; J: TRBJ1-2; D: -; size: -; DNA: TGCAGTGCCCTCCCCCTTGGGGCCAGGGCCTATGGCTATACCTTC; CDR3: CSALPLGARAYGYTF
V: TRBV6-2/TRBV6-3; J: TRBJ2-2; D: TRBD2; size: many; DNA: TGTGCCAGCAGACCTGCGGGGGGGACCGGGGAGCTGTTTTTT; CDR3: CASRPAGGTGELFF
V: TRBV5-1; J: TRBJ2-2; D: TRBD2; size: -; DNA: TGCGCCAGCAGCGACCCTAGCGGGGGGGCCTCCGGGGAGCTGTTTTTT; CDR3: CASSDPSGGASGELFF
V: TRBV24-1; J: TRBJ2-7; D: TRBD1; size: many; DNA: TGTGCCACCAGTGACCGTGGGACAGGGAACGAGCAGTACTTC; CDR3: CATSDRGTGNEQYF
V: TRBV5-6; J: TRBJ2-7; D: TRBD1; size: many; DNA: TGTGCCAGCAGCCTGGGGGACAGGTACGAGCAGTACTTC; CDR3: CASSLGDRYEQYF
V: TRBV7-9; J: TRBJ2-7; D: -; size: -; DNA: TGTGCCAGCAGCCCCGGGCCGTCCTACGAGCAGTACTTC; CDR3: CASSPGPSYEQYF
V: TRBV2; J: TRBJ1-2; D: -; size: many; DNA: TGTGCCAGCATCCAGACATTCTCTAACTATGGCTACACCTTC; CDR3: CASIQTFSNYGYTF